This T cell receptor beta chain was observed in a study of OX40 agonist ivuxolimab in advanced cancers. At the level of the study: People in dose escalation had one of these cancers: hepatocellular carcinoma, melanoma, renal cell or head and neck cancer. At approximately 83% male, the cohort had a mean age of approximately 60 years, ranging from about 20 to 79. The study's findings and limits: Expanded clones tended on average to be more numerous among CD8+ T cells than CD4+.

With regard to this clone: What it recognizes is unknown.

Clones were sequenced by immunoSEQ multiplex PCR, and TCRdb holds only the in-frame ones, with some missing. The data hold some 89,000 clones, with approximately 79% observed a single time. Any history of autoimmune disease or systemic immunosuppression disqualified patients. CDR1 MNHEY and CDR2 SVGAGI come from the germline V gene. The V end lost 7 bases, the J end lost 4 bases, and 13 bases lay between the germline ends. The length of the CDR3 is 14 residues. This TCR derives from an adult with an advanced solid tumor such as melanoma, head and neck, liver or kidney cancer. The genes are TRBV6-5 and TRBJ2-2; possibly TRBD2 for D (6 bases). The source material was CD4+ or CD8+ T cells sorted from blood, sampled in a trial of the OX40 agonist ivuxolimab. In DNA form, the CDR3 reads TGTGCCAGCACCCTCGACGGGGGCACCGGGGAGCTGTTTTTT. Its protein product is CASTLDGGTGELFF.